This passage covers 26 T cell receptor beta chains from one sample sequenced in a study of T cells in Graves' hyperthyroidism and ophthalmopathy. The TCR beta CDR3 regions underwent amplification using RNA transcripts as the source. Primed by the HTBI set, a first-round RT-PCR was run on the TCR CDR3. TCRdb reprocessed the multiplex PCR reads with MiXCR, giving one entry per CDR3 protein. The data contain under 550,000 distinct CDR3 sequences, roughly an eighth of them singletons. Sequencing was performed on blood. These receptors were taken from a woman younger than 35 with Graves' hyperthyroidism.

This clonotype turned up a few times. This chain links TRBV20-1 with TRBJ1-5; D remains unclear. This CDR3 has 12 residues. Trimming stripped 3 bases from V and 0 bases from J, with 3 bases between. CDR1 DFQATT and CDR2 SNEGSKA come from the germline V gene (reference sequence). The CDR3 region is CSARGSNQPQHF. The CDR3 DNA is TGCAGTGCTAGGGGTAGCAATCAGCCCCAGCATTTT.

This clonotype was seen a few times. The rearrangement joins TRBV4-1 to TRBJ1-2; D uncertain. The V end was cut by 0 bases, the J end by 0 bases, with 14 bases between. This CDR3 is 17 amino acids long. Germline V gives CDR1 MGHRA, CDR2 YSYEKL. The CDR3 nucleotides are TGCGCCAGCAGCCAAGATTTCGGTCCGGGGACTAACTATGGCTACACCTTC. Its protein product is CASSQDFGPGTNYGYTF.

The V gene is TRBV14, the J gene TRBJ2-3; 7 bases are a match to TRBD2. The germline V gene encodes CDR1 SGHDN and CDR2 FVKESK. This CDR3 has 12 amino acids. After removal of 2 bases from V and 14 bases from J, the junction contained 7 bases not matched to a gene. DNA of the CDR3: TGTGCCAGCAGCCAACTCGGACTAGTTCTGTATTTT. Amino acid sequence: CASSQLGLVLYF.

This clonotype was picked up many times. This rearrangement joins TRBV18 to TRBJ2-3; D ambiguous. CDR3 length: 12 residues. Looked up from germline, CDR1 is KGHSH and CDR2 is LQKENI. V gave up 3 bases and J gave up 8 bases, with 9 bases separating them. The CDR3 DNA reads as TGTGCCAGCTCACCCCCGGAGCGTACGCAGTATTTT. Encoded protein: CASSPPERTQYF.

This clonotype was counted many times. CDR3 in amino acids: CASSLLAGASDEQFF. CDR3 DNA: TGTGCCAGCAGCCTACTAGCGGGAGCGTCCGATGAGCAGTTCTTC. V gene TRBV9 combines with J gene TRBJ2-1; 11 nucleotides align to TRBD2. The CDR3 has 15 residues. Trimming cost V 4 bases and J 8 bases; bases outside gene matches: 8. Germline V gene sequence: CDR1 SGDLS, CDR2 YYNGEE.

The table lists this clonotype with many counts. The CDR3 loop is CSITGAGNQPQHF. DNA of the CDR3: TGCAGCATCACGGGGGCTGGCAATCAGCCCCAGCATTTT. The chain employs TRBV20-1 and TRBJ1-5, with TRBD1 as a possible D gene (6 bases). Germline lookup yields CDR1 DFQATT and CDR2 SNEGSKA (reference sequence). This CDR3 is 13 amino acids long.

The gene calls are TRBV6-5 and TRBJ1-6; the D gene is possibly TRBD1 (5 bases). Germline-derived CDR1 and CDR2 are MNHEY and SVGAGI. The V gene lost 4 bases and the J gene lost 12 bases, with 10 bases spanning the gap. The CDR3 contains 12 residues. Here the CDR3 DNA reads TGTGCCAGCAGTTCTCCGGGGGAACCCCTCCACTTT. Residues: CASSSPGEPLHF.

Regarding this clonotype: Possible read error: a much larger clone is one base away. The V and J genes are TRBV7-2 and TRBJ1-5; the match to TRBD1 covers 8 bases. The CDR3 is made up of 16 amino acids. CDR1 and CDR2 from the germline V gene are SGHTA and FQGNSA. V lost 5 bases and J lost 5; bases outside the gene matches: 11. Here the CDR3 DNA reads TGTGCCAGCAGCCTCCTCCAGGACAGGGTCCATCAGCCCCAGCATTTT. Amino acids: CASSLLQDRVHQPQHF.

The chain joins TRBV7-9 to TRBJ1-4; D remains ambiguous. V lost 5 bases and J 5 bases, leaving 9 bases between the germline ends. Germline V lookup: CDR1 SEHNR, CDR2 FQNEAQ (reference sequence). CDR3 size: 13 residues. The DNA for the CDR3 is TGTGCCAGCAGCACCCCAAAGAATGAAAAACTGTTTTTT. Amino acids: CASSTPKNEKLFF.

The chain joins TRBV9 to TRBJ2-5; perhaps TRBD2 as D (5 bases). Trimming took off 0 bases at V and 1 base at J, with 10 bases between the two ends. Per germline, CDR1 SGDLS and CDR2 YYNGEE. This CDR3 has 15 residues. The CDR3 coding sequence is TGTGCCAGCAGCGTAGGGGCCGGGATCCAAGAGACCCAGTACTTC. It is translated as CASSVGAGIQETQYF. The full variable domain, in which reference TRBV9 and TRBJ2-5 provide the parts outside the CDR3, is DSGVTQTPKHLITATGQRVTLRCSPRSGDLSVYWYQQSLDQGLQFLIQYYNGEERAKGNILERFSAQQFPDLHSELNLSSLELGDSALYFCASSVGAGIQETQYFGPGTRLLVL.

The chain links TRBV24-1 to TRBJ2-2; a weak D match, TRBD2 (6 bases). This CDR3 comprises 13 residues. V lost 6 bases to trimming and J lost 13 bases, with 17 bases between them. Germline V gene sequence: CDR1 KGHDR, CDR2 SFDVKD. DNA for the CDR3: TGTGCCACCAGTACGTTCCGGGAGCAGAGGCTGTTTTTT. This translates into CATSTFREQRLFF.

V usage is TRBV12-3 or TRBV12-4 and J usage is TRBJ2-1; 13 bases line up with TRBD2. After removal of 10 bases from V and 8 bases from J, the junction contained 2 bases not matched to a gene. This CDR3 comprises 12 residues. The CDR3 coding sequence is TGTGCCACTGGACTAGCGGGGGATGAGCAGTTCTTC. It specifies CATGLAGDEQFF.

This clonotype was counted only a few times. Given a much more abundant clone one base away, this may be a read error. The chain couples TRBV20-1 to TRBJ2-5; the D is unclear. This CDR3 is built from 10 residues. Trimming left V 5 bases short and J 2 bases short, with 3 bases between. CDR1 and CDR2 from the germline V gene are DFQATT and SNEGSKA (reference sequence). CDR3 region: CSALQETQYF. In nucleotides, the CDR3 is TGCAGTGCTTTACAAGAGACCCAGTACTTC.

V and J are TRBV11-2 and TRBJ2-7; 10 bases agree with TRBD2. This CDR3 is built from 14 residues. V dropped 4 bases and J dropped 6; count of bases not matched to a gene: 6. Germline-derived CDR1 and CDR2 are SGHAT and FQNNGV. The CDR3 DNA follows: TGTGCCAGCAGCTCCCTAGCGGGAGAAGGCGAGCAGTACTTC. Residues: CASSSLAGEGEQYF.

Ten or more counts support this clonotype. The genes are TRBV3-1 and TRBJ1-5, with 7 bases lining up with TRBD1. CDR3 length equals 15 residues. V lost 4 bases, J lost 3 bases, and 6 bases stayed unmatched. Germline CDR1 and CDR2: LGHDT and YNNKEL (reference sequence). CDR3 residues: CASSRTTGYNQPQHF. The CDR3 DNA is TGTGCCAGCAGCCGAACGACAGGGTACAATCAGCCCCAGCATTTT. Filled out from reference TRBV3-1 and TRBJ1-5, the complete variable domain reads DTAVSQTPKYLVTQMGNDKSIKCEQNLGHDTMYWYKQDSKKFLKIMFSYNNKELIINETVPNRFSPKSPDKAHLNLHINSLELGDSAVYFCASSRTTGYNQPQHFGDGTRLSIL.

Many counts were recorded for this clonotype. This chain links TRBV24-1 with TRBJ2-1; 7 bases map to TRBD2. The CDR3 runs 16 residues. CDR1 and CDR2 from the germline V gene are KGHDR and SFDVKD. J lost 4 bases, V lost 3 bases, and 8 bases had no gene match. CDR3 region: CATSDGTTRFYNEQFF. CDR3 sequence (DNA): TGTGCCACCAGTGATGGGACTACCCGGTTTTACAATGAGCAGTTCTTC.

V is TRBV7-9 and J is TRBJ1-4, with TRBD1 as a possible D gene (6 bases). The CDR3 is made up of 15 amino acids. V shed 2 bases and J shed 7 bases, with 14 bases lying between them. Germline CDR1 is SEHNR and CDR2 is FQNEAQ (reference sequence). This CDR3 is CASSLRGRGVEKLFF. The CDR3 nucleotides read TGTGCCAGCAGCTTACGGGGGCGCGGGGTTGAAAAACTGTTTTTT.

V is TRBV10-3 and J is TRBJ2-1; perhaps TRBD1 as D (5 bases). The CDR3 runs to 14 residues. The V and J ends lost 4 bases and 9 bases respectively, with 16 bases between them. Germline CDR1 ENHRY, CDR2 SYGVKD. CDR3 residues: CAISGTTGDTEQFF. CDR3 bases: TGTGCCATCAGTGGAACTACAGGTGATACTGAGCAGTTCTTC.

The table lists this clonotype with a few counts. This sequence joins TRBV4-1 and TRBJ1-5; maybe TRBD1 (6 bases). The CDR3 sequence is 16 residues long. Per germline, CDR1 MGHRA and CDR2 YSYEKL. The V end was cut by 0 bases, the J end by 4 bases, with 13 bases between. DNA of the CDR3: TGCGCCAGCAGCCAAGAAACAGGGAGGCGGAATCAGCCCCAGCATTTT. Translated, it gives CASSQETGRRNQPQHF.

This chain joins TRBV5-1 and TRBJ2-2, with D maybe TRBD1 (5 bases). The CDR3 is 14 residues long. Germline V gene sequence: CDR1 SGHRS, CDR2 YFSETQ. Trimming left V 5 bases short and J 3 bases short, with 11 bases between. CDR3 region: CASRLRQYTGELFF. The CDR3 coding sequence is TGCGCCAGCAGGTTACGACAGTACACCGGGGAGCTGTTTTTT.

This clonotype appeared a few times. A read error is likely, as this CDR3 ends without the conserved phenylalanine or tryptophan. This chain uses TRBV7-8 with TRBJ1-1; no reliable D call. Germline V lookup: CDR1 SGHVS, CDR2 FQNEAQ. The CDR3 covers 15 residues. The V end lost 2 bases, the J end lost 0 bases, and 10 bases lay between the germline ends. CDR3 loop: CASSLMVAMNTEAFS. The CDR3 nucleotides are TGTGCCAGCAGCTTAATGGTGGCTATGAACACTGAAGCTTTCTCT.

Remarks on this clonotype: This may be a read error: a much more frequent sequence differs by one nucleotide. This chain connects TRBV7-2 to TRBJ1-5, with D unresolved. CDR1 and CDR2 from the germline V gene are SGHTA and FQGNSA. This CDR3 is built from 12 residues. V lost 5 bases and J 7 bases, leaving 9 bases between the germline ends. The CDR3 sequence: CASSVGGQPQHF. DNA of the CDR3: TGTGCCAGCAGCGTCGGAGGCCAGCCCCAGCATTTT.

As to this clonotype: A much larger clone sits a single nucleotide away, making a read error possible. V is TRBV20-1 and J is TRBJ2-7; D remains ambiguous. The germline V gene has CDR1 DFQATT and CDR2 SNEGSKA (reference sequence). The V gene lost 6 bases and the J gene lost 2 bases, with 17 bases spanning the gap. The CDR3 length is 14 residues. DNA for the CDR3: TGCAGTGCCTCTCTGGGTAGGACCGCCTACGAGCAGTACTTC. Translated: CSASLGRTAYEQYF.

Only a few counts were recorded for this clonotype. The rearrangement links TRBV12-3 or TRBV12-4 to TRBJ2-2; D remains ambiguous. V lost 10 bases and J lost 4, with 16 bases in between. There are 14 residues in the CDR3. DNA of the CDR3: TGTGCCACCATTTCCAGAGATACCACCGGGGAGCTGTTTTTT. Protein product: CATISRDTTGELFF.

There are a few counts of this clonotype. The chain carries TRBV6-1 and TRBJ1-6; unclear D gene. V lost 8 bases and J lost 7, with 9 bases in between. Germline V gene data show CDR1 as MNHNS and CDR2 as SASEGT. This CDR3 comprises 12 residues. The CDR3 protein is CASGLGNSPLHF. DNA for the CDR3: TGTGCCAGCGGCCTGGGGAATTCACCCCTCCACTTT.

A note on this clonotype: Being one base from a much bigger clone, this may be a read error. The chain has TRBV12-3 or TRBV12-4 and TRBJ2-4; maybe TRBD2 (6 bases). The CDR3 consists of 14 residues. The V end lost 5 bases, the J end lost 2 bases, and 10 bases lay between the germline ends. CDR3 region: CASSLGDSKNIQYF. As DNA, the CDR3 is TGTGCCAGCAGTCTTGGGGACTCCAAAAACATTCAGTACTTC.